This T cell receptor beta chain was captured by sequencing in a study of T cell responses to AZD1222 COVID-19 vaccine. The method was immunoSEQ multiplex PCR; TCRdb's version includes in-frame clones alone and lacks a portion of them. This repertoire shows around 130,000 clones, approximately 94% found once; its top ten account for roughly 6.6%. Study-wide results and limits: White British ancestry dominated among donors, who included more females, and clonal diversity was possibly underestimated. Nearly half of the spike-specific TCRs reportedly recognize variant regions that carry no mutations. At 160-218 and 743-854, vaccine-associated CD4 TCRs were dominant, and they spanned spike.

A note on this clone: Its antigen remains unknown.

This clonotype originated in an adult in good health. The specimen was peripheral blood, collected on day 0 of AZD1222 vaccination.

CDR3 DNA: TGTGCCACCGGATTGAGCAGGGCCTCTGGAGCTTTCTTT. It encodes CATGLSRASGAFF. The chain uses TRBV15 and TRBJ1-1; D may be TRBD1 (5 bases). Looked up from germline, CDR1 is LNHNV and CDR2 is YYDKDF (reference sequence). V shed 8 bases and J shed 10 bases, with 20 bases lying between them. The length of the CDR3 is 13 residues.